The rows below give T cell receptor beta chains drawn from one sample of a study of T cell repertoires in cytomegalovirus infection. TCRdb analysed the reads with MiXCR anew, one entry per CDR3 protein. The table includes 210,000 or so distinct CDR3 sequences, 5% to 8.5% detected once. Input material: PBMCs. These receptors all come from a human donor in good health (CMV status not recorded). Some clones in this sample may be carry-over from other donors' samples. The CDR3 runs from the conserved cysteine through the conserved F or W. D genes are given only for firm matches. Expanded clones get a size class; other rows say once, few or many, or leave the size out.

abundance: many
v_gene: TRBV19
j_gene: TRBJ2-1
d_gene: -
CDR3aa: CASSIRAKMQDSYNEQFF
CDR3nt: TGTGCCAGTAGTATTAGGGCGAAAATGCAAGACTCCTACAATGAGCAGTTCTTC

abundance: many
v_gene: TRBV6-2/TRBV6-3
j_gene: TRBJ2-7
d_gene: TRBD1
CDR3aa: CASRRTTGAAHGNEQYF
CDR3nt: TGTGCCAGCAGGCGAACGACAGGGGCGGCCCACGGCAACGAGCAGTACTTC

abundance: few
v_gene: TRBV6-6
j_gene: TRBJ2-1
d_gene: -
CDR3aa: CASGESRGEQFF
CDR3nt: TGTGCCAGCGGAGAGAGTCGGGGTGAGCAGTTCTTC

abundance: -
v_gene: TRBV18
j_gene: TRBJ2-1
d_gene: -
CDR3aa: CASSPLDLYSSYNEQFF
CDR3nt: TGTGCCAGCTCACCTCTAGACTTGTACAGCTCCTACAATGAGCAGTTCTTC

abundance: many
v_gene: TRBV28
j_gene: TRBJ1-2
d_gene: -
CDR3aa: CASSDSNYGYTF
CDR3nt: TGTGCCAGCAGTGACTCGAACTATGGCTACACCTTC

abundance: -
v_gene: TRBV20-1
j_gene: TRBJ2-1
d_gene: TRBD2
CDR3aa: CSAWTSGGDHFNEQFF
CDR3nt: TGCAGTGCGTGGACTAGCGGGGGGGATCACTTCAATGAGCAGTTCTTC

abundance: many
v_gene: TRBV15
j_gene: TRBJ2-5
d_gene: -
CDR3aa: CATSREDGAAKETQYF
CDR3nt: TGTGCCACCAGCAGAGAAGACGGGGCGGCAAAAGAGACCCAGTACTTC

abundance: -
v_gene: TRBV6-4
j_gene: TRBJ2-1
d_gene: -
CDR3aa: CASRGGPVNEQFF
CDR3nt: TGTGCCAGCAGAGGGGGGCCGGTCAATGAGCAGTTCTTC

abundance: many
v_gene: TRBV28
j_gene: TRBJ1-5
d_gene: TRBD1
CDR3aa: CASNVLQGDNQPQHF
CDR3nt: TGTGCCAGCAACGTACTTCAGGGGGACAATCAGCCCCAGCATTTT

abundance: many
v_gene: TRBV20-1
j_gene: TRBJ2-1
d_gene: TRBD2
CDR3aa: CSATPLLLAGGENEQFF
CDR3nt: TGCAGTGCTACGCCCTTGTTGCTAGCGGGGGGGGAAAATGAGCAGTTCTTC

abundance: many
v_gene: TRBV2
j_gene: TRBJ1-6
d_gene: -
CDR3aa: CATTRRSPLHF
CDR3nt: TGTGCCACTACCCGCAGATCACCCCTCCACTTT

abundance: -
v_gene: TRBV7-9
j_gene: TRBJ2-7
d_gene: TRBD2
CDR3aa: CASSPHIGEGSLEQYF
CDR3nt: TGTGCCAGCAGCCCACACATCGGGGAGGGGTCCTTGGAGCAGTACTTC

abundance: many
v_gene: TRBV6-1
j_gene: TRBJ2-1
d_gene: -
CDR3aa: CASRQGRLEIEQFF
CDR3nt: TGTGCCAGCAGGCAGGGGCGGTTAGAAATTGAGCAGTTCTTC

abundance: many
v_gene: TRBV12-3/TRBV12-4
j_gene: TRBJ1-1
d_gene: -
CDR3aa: CASLKGGPANTEAFF
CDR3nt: TGTGCCAGTTTAAAGGGGGGGCCCGCGAACACTGAAGCTTTCTTT

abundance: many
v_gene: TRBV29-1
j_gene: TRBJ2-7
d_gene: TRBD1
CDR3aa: CSVEAGTGDSYEQYF
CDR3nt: TGCAGCGTTGAAGCCGGGACAGGAGACTCCTACGAGCAGTACTTC

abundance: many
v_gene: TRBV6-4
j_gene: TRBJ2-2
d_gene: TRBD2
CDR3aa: CASSDSGGTFGELFF
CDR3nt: TGTGCCAGCAGTGACAGCGGGGGTACGTTCGGGGAGCTGTTTTTT

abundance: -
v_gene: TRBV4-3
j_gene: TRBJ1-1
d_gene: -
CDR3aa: CASSGQQNTEAFF
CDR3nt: TGCGCCAGCAGCGGACAGCAGAACACTGAAGCTTTCTTT

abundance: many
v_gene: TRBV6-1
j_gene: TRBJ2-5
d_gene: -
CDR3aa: CASKKDGPQTQYF
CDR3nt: TGTGCCAGCAAGAAGGACGGGCCCCAGACCCAGTACTTC

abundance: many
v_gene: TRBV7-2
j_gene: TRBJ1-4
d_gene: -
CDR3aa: CASRADGRGNEKLFF
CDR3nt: TGTGCCAGCAGGGCAGACGGTCGGGGAAATGAAAAACTGTTTTTT

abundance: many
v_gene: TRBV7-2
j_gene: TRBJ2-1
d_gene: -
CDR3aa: CASSVSEGTQQFF
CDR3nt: TGTGCCAGCAGCGTCAGTGAGGGTACTCAACAGTTCTTC

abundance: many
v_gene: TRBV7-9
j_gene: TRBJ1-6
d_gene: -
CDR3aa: CASSFLDGNSPLHF
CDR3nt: TGTGCCAGCAGCTTCCTAGACGGGAATTCACCCCTCCACTTT

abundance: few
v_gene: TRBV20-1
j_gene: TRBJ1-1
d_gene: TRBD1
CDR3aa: CSANPGGFDTEAFF
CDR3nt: TGCAGTGCTAACCCAGGGGGGTTTGACACTGAAGCTTTCTTT

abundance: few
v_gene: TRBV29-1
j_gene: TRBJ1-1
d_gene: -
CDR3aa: CSHHRAGTTEAFF
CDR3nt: TGCAGCCACCACCGGGCAGGGACCACTGAAGCTTTCTTT

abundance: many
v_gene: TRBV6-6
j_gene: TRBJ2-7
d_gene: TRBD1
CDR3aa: CASSYSKTGATSEQYF
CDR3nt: TGTGCCAGCAGTTACTCGAAGACAGGGGCGACTAGCGAGCAGTACTTC

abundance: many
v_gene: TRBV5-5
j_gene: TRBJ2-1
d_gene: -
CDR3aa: CASSLTPITLINEQFF
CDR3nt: TGTGCCAGCAGTTTGACCCCTATAACGCTGATCAATGAGCAGTTCTTC

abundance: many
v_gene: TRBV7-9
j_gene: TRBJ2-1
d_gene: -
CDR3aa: CASSSGVQGHSYNEQFF
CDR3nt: TGTGCCAGCAGCTCTGGGGTCCAGGGTCACTCCTACAATGAGCAGTTCTTC

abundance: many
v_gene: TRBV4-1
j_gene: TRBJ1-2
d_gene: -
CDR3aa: CASSQEGTGGYTF
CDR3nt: TGCGCCAGCAGCCAAGAGGGGACTGGGGGCTACACCTTC

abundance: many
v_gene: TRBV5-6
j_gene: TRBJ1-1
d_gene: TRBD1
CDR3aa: CASRTGANTEAFF
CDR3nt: TGTGCCAGCAGAACAGGGGCGAACACTGAAGCTTTCTTT

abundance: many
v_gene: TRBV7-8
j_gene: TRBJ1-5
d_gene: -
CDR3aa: CASSLGQNNQPQHF
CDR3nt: TGTGCCAGCAGCTTAGGGCAGAACAATCAGCCCCAGCATTTT

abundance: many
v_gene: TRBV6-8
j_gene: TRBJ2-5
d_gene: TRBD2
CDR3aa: CASSYSMTSGGQETQYF
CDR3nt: TGTGCCAGCAGTTACTCGATGACTAGCGGGGGTCAAGAGACCCAGTACTTC

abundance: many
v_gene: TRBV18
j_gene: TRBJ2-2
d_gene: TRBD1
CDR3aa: CASSSGTGNTGELFF
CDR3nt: TGTGCCAGCTCATCCGGGACAGGGAACACCGGGGAGCTGTTTTTT

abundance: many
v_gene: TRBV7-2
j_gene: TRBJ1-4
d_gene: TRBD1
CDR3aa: CASSSSGGPGEKLFF
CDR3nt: TGTGCCAGCAGTTCTTCAGGGGGACCGGGAGAAAAACTGTTTTTT

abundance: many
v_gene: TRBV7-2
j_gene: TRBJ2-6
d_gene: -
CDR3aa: CASSYDRPRSGANVLTF
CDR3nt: TGTGCCAGCAGCTACGACAGACCTCGCTCTGGGGCCAACGTCCTGACTTTC

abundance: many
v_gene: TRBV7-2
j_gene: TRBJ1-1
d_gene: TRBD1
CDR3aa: CASSIPGQLNTEAFF
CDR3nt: TGTGCCAGCAGCATTCCGGGACAGTTGAACACTGAAGCTTTCTTT

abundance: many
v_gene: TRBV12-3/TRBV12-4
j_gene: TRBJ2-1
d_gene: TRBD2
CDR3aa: CASSLDPSGAGRFF
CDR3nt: TGTGCCAGCAGTTTAGACCCTAGCGGGGCTGGGAGATTCTTC

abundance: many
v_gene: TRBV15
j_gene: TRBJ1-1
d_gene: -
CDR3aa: CATSRDPGAALTEAFF
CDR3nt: TGTGCCACCAGCAGAGATCCAGGGGCCGCACTCACTGAAGCTTTCTTT

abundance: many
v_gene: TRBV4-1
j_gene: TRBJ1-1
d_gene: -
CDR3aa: CASSPPGPGRRLSAFF
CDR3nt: TGCGCCAGCAGCCCCCCGGGACCCGGGAGGCGGTTGTCGGCTTTCTTT

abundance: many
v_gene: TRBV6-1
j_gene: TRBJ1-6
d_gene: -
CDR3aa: CASSSTRRDPYSPLHF
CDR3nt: TGTGCCAGCAGCTCTACCCGCCGGGACCCTTATTCACCCCTCCACTTT

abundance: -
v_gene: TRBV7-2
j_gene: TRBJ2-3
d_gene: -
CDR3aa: CASSLGGFLSTDTQYF
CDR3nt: TGTGCCAGCAGCTTGGGGGGATTCCTTAGCACAGATACGCAGTATTTT

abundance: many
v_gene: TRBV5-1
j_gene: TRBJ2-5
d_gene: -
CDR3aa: CASSLQGIQETQYF
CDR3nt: TGCGCCAGCAGCTTGCAGGGTATCCAAGAGACCCAGTACTTC

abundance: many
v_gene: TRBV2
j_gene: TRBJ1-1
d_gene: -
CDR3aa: CASSAQGLSEAFF
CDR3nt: TGTGCCAGCAGCGCTCAGGGACTTTCCGAAGCTTTCTTT

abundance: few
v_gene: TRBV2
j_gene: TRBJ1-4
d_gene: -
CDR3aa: CASSSGTANEKLFF
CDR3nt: TGTGCCAGCAGTTCCGGGACGGCGAATGAAAAACTGTTTTTT